A single sample is the source of the 32 T cell receptor beta chains below, sequenced in a study of CD8 T cells in ankylosing spondylitis. Via MiXCR, TCRdb re-called the 5' RACE reads, giving one row per CDR3 protein. Among 250,000 to 400,000 distinct CDR3 sequences listed, roughly 11% were seen once. Sequenced input: blood, either unsorted or a sorted T cell fraction (not recorded which). The receptors come from a female donor with ankylosing spondylitis or in good health (not recorded which).

This clonotype was recorded at least ten times. The chain is built from TRBV5-1 and TRBJ2-1, with TRBD1 matching over 8 bases. The CDR3 loop spans 13 amino acids. Germline trimming cut 2 bases from V and 12 bases from J; bases unmatched to any gene: 7. The germline gives CDR1 SGHRS, CDR2 YFSETQ. The CDR3 coding sequence is TGCGCCAGCAGCTTCGGACAGGGTTCTGGGCAGTTCTTC. Amino acid sequence: CASSFGQGSGQFF.

The chain combines TRBV11-2 with TRBJ2-1; 8 positions agree with TRBD2. Per the germline V gene, CDR1 is SGHAT and CDR2 is FQNNGV. The V segment lost 4 bases and the J segment 3 bases; nucleotides outside the gene matches: 5. The CDR3 has 15 amino acids. The CDR3 loop reads CASSSGLVLYNEQFF. CDR3 nucleotides: TGTGCCAGCAGCTCGGGACTAGTGCTCTACAATGAGCAGTTCTTC.

The table lists this clonotype with many counts. This chain's CDR3 is CASRQGVTEAFF. CDR3 DNA sequence: TGTGCCAGTCGACAGGGAGTCACTGAAGCTTTCTTT. The chain links TRBV7-9 to TRBJ1-1, with 7 bases matching TRBD1. The V and J ends lost 9 bases and 4 bases, in that order; junction bases with no gene match: 5. The CDR3 has 12 residues. Germline V gene data show CDR1 as SEHNR and CDR2 as FQNEAQ (reference sequence).

The table lists this clonotype with many counts. The chain recombines TRBV7-9 with TRBJ1-2; no firm D call. CDR1 is SEHNR and CDR2 is FQNEAQ in the germline V gene (reference sequence). This CDR3 has 15 amino acids. V was shortened by 5 bases and J by 5 bases, with 18 bases between the two germline ends. Written as DNA, the CDR3 is TGTGCCAGCAGCCCCAGTGGAGTCCGGATTTATGGCTACACCTTC. Translation gives CASSPSGVRIYGYTF.

This clonotype was detected many times. The chain carries TRBV20-1 and TRBJ2-7; 7 bases are a match to TRBD2. CDR1 DFQATT and CDR2 SNEGSKA come from the germline V gene (reference sequence). V dropped 3 bases and J dropped 4; count of bases not matched to a gene: 6. The CDR3 extends over 13 amino acids. The CDR3 loop is CSARGWEGYEQYF. CDR3 nucleotide sequence: TGCAGTGCTAGGGGGTGGGAGGGTTACGAGCAGTACTTC.

In this sample, this clonotype turned up many times. The chain has TRBV27 and TRBJ1-4; TRBD1 aligns across 7 bases. V gave up 6 bases and J gave up 3 bases; unmatched junction bases: 10. The CDR3 is made up of 16 amino acids. The germline CDR1 and CDR2 sequences are MNHEY and SMNVEV (reference sequence). CDR3 residues: CASSPAGGLANEKLFF. Here the CDR3 DNA reads TGTGCCAGCAGCCCCGCAGGGGGGTTGGCTAATGAAAAACTGTTTTTT.

This clonotype appeared many times. This chain uses TRBV20-1 with TRBJ2-2; D gene uncertain. The CDR3 sequence is 14 residues long. V was pared by 5 bases and J by 1 base, with 11 bases between. CDR1 and CDR2 (germline): DFQATT, SNEGSKA (reference sequence). CDR3 loop: CSASRTVNTGELFF. For the CDR3, the DNA is TGCAGTGCTTCACGTACCGTGAACACCGGGGAGCTGTTTTTT.

The chain combines TRBV2 with TRBJ2-1; 9 bases map to TRBD2. V shed 8 bases, J shed 7 bases, and the junction held 12 bases outside the gene matches. The CDR3 consists of 15 residues. Germline CDR1 and CDR2: SNHLY and FYNNEI. CDR3 sequence: CASVLGLAGKNEQFF. DNA for the CDR3: TGTGCCAGCGTCTTGGGTCTAGCGGGAAAAAATGAGCAGTTCTTC.

The chain carries TRBV5-1 and TRBJ2-5; TRBD2 matches at 11 bases. Germline trimming cut 4 bases from V and 10 bases from J; bases unmatched to any gene: 6. This CDR3 region has 13 residues. In germline, CDR1 is SGHRS, CDR2 YFSETQ. The DNA of the CDR3 is TGCGCCAGCAGCGAGACTAGCGGGGAAGGCCAGTACTTC. Its translation is CASSETSGEGQYF.

The chain joins TRBV6-2 or TRBV6-3 to TRBJ2-7; a weak D match, TRBD1 (5 bases). The germline V gene encodes CDR1 MNHEY and CDR2 SVGEGT. Trimming took off 10 bases at V and 0 bases at J, with 10 bases between the two ends. The CDR3 has 12 amino acids. DNA for the CDR3: TGTGCCACCTCGGACATCTCCTACGAGCAGTACTTC. This codes for CATSDISYEQYF.

The chain recombines TRBV5-1 with TRBJ2-7; no clear D. The CDR3 sequence is 13 residues long. Trimming took off 0 bases at V and 3 bases at J, with 7 bases between the two ends. Germline V gene data show CDR1 as SGHRS and CDR2 as YFSETQ. CDR3: CASSLAPLYEQYF. CDR3 DNA sequence: TGCGCCAGCAGCTTGGCACCCCTCTACGAGCAGTACTTC.

Ten or more counts support this clonotype. CDR3 sequence reads: CASSPPGGNNEQFF. The CDR3 DNA is TGTGCCAGCAGCCCACCCGGGGGTAACAATGAGCAGTTCTTC. The chain is built from TRBV12-3 or TRBV12-4 and TRBJ2-1, with D perhaps matching TRBD2 (6 bases). Trimming took 6 bases from V and 5 from J, leaving 14 bases between them. CDR3 length equals 14 residues.

Ten or more counts support this clonotype. The rearrangement links TRBV10-3 to TRBJ2-7; 7 nucleotides match TRBD1. V lost 0 bases and J lost 2; bases outside the gene matches: 1. CDR1 is ENHRY and CDR2 is SYGVKD in the germline V gene. The CDR3 spans 14 residues. The CDR3 sequence is CAISESGQTYEQYF. For the CDR3, the DNA is TGTGCCATCAGTGAGTCGGGACAGACCTACGAGCAGTACTTC.

The gene calls are TRBV3-1 and TRBJ1-6; perhaps TRBD1 as D (5 bases). Trimming removed 1 base from V and 4 bases from J, with 14 bases in between. CDR3 size: 17 residues. CDR1 is LGHDT, CDR2 YNNKEL, per germline (reference sequence). DNA of the CDR3: TGTGCCAGCAGCCAAGTACTTCCCGGGACTTATAATTCACCCCTCCACTTT. Its translation: CASSQVLPGTYNSPLHF.

This clonotype was observed at least ten times. This sequence joins TRBV5-1 and TRBJ1-5; D ambiguous. With 7 bases removed from V and 0 bases from J, the gap between germline ends came to 14 bases. The CDR3 consists of 15 residues. Germline V gene data show CDR1 as SGHRS and CDR2 as YFSETQ. The CDR3: CASSAGTNSNQPQHF. As DNA, the CDR3 is TGCGCCAGCTCCGCCGGAACAAATAGCAATCAGCCCCAGCATTTT.

At least ten counts were recorded for this clonotype. The V gene is TRBV12-3 or TRBV12-4, the J gene TRBJ2-7; D might be TRBD1 (6 bases). V was cut by 5 bases and J by 2 bases, with 13 bases left in between. The CDR3 length is 14 residues. CDR3 nucleotides: TGTGCCAGCAGTCCCGACAGGAATACCTACGAGCAGTACTTC. Protein: CASSPDRNTYEQYF.

The J gene is TRBJ2-1, the V gene TRBV29-1; 10 bases are shared with TRBD2. V lost 5 bases and J lost 5; bases outside the gene matches: 6. This CDR3 spans 14 amino acids. Germline CDR1 is SQVTM and CDR2 is ANQGSEA. CDR3 bases: TGCAGCGTTAGGAGCGGGAGGGCCGACAATGAGCAGTTCTTC. Translating it yields CSVRSGRADNEQFF.

This clonotype was detected ten times or more. This chain joins TRBV5-1 and TRBJ2-2; 7 bases map to TRBD2. The V gene end was trimmed by 4 bases and the J gene end by 7 bases; junction bases not matched to a gene: 4. Germline assignment: CDR1 SGHRS and CDR2 YFSETQ. The length of the CDR3 is 13 residues. CDR3 in amino acids: CASSQRGVGELFF. The CDR3 bases are TGCGCCAGCAGCCAGCGGGGAGTCGGGGAGCTGTTTTTT. Full variable domain (remainder filled in from reference TRBV5-1 and TRBJ2-2): KAGVTQTPRYLIKTRGQQVTLSCSPISGHRSVSWYQQTPGQGLQFLFEYFSETQRNKGNFPGRFSGRQFSNSRSEMNVSTLELGDSALYLCASSQRGVGELFFGEGSRLTVL.

The chain has TRBV24-1 and TRBJ2-5; 7 bases agree with TRBD2. Per germline, CDR1 KGHDR and CDR2 SFDVKD. The CDR3 contains 14 residues. J lost 3 bases, V lost 4 bases, and 4 bases had no gene match. The CDR3 sequence: CATSDPGGKETQYF. The CDR3, as DNA: TGTGCCACCAGTGACCCGGGGGGTAAAGAGACCCAGTACTTC.

This clonotype was observed a handful of times. This chain links TRBV28 with TRBJ2-7; D unclear. In germline, CDR1 is MDHEN, CDR2 SYDVKM. This CDR3 is built from 12 residues. Trimming took off 5 bases at V and 6 bases at J, with 11 bases between the two ends. The CDR3 DNA follows: TGTGCCAGCAGTCTCAAGTGGGGCGAGCAGTACTTC. It codes for CASSLKWGEQYF.

This clonotype was seen repeatedly, ten times or more. This chain uses TRBV20-1 with TRBJ2-1; 9 bases match TRBD1. Germline loops: CDR1 DFQATT, CDR2 SNEGSKA (reference sequence). The CDR3 totals 12 residues. The junction had 9 bases not matched to a gene; V was cut back by 6 bases and J by 12 bases. In nucleotides, the CDR3 is TGCAGTGCGTCCGGGACAGGGTTCGCGCAGTTCTTC. Amino acid sequence: CSASGTGFAQFF.

This clonotype was picked up many times. The chain links TRBV20-1 to TRBJ2-5, with TRBD2 identical over 10 bases. From germline, CDR1 is DFQATT and CDR2 SNEGSKA (reference sequence). The junction had 7 bases not matched to a gene; V was cut back by 3 bases and J by 3 bases. The length of the CDR3 is 15 residues. CDR3 coding DNA: TGCAGTGCTAGCCCGCGGACTAGCGGAAAAGAGACCCAGTACTTC. Translation gives CSASPRTSGKETQYF.

This clonotype showed up many times. The chain recombines TRBV11-1 with TRBJ2-6, with 10 bases fitting TRBD1. In germline, CDR1 is SGHAT, CDR2 FQDESV (reference sequence). This CDR3 contains 19 residues. V trimming: 6 bases; J trimming: 0 bases; junction bases outside the gene matches: 11. CDR3 bases: TGTGCCAGCAGTCACGATCGACAGGGGGCACCCTCTGGGGCCAACGTCCTGACTTTC. The encoded protein is CASSHDRQGAPSGANVLTF.

Only a few counts were recorded for this clonotype. The chain combines TRBV5-6 with TRBJ2-7, with D tentatively TRBD2 (6 bases). Per the germline V gene, CDR1 is SGHDT and CDR2 is YYEEEE. The CDR3 contains 13 residues. The V and J ends lost 0 bases and 5 bases respectively, with 9 bases between them. CDR3 residues: CASSLGGTDEQYF. CDR3 coding DNA: TGTGCCAGCAGCTTGGGCGGGACCGACGAGCAGTACTTC.

Points on this clonotype: This could be a read error, since a much larger clone is one nucleotide away. The chain carries TRBV10-3 and TRBJ1-3, with 8 bases matching TRBD1. This CDR3 comprises 17 residues. From germline, CDR1 is ENHRY and CDR2 SYGVKD. The DNA for the CDR3 is TGTGCCATCAGTGAGTCGACCGGACAGGGAGGAGGAAACGCCATATATTTT. Its protein is CAISESTGQGGGNAIYF.

The chain is built from TRBV27 and TRBJ2-1, with TRBD2 as a possible D gene (6 bases). Germline values: CDR1 MNHEY, CDR2 SMNVEV (reference sequence). The V end lost 6 bases, the J end lost 14 bases, and 20 bases lay between the germline ends. This CDR3 is built from 13 residues. CDR3 coding DNA: TGTGCCAGCAGCCCGGGACTCACGAATTGGGAGTTCTTC. Translation: CASSPGLTNWEFF.

The chain joins TRBV7-9 to TRBJ1-2; D is ambiguous. Germline CDR1 SEHNR, CDR2 FQNEAQ (reference sequence). The length of the CDR3 is 17 residues. Deletions cut 5 bases from V and 4 bases from J, with 23 bases between. The chain's CDR3 is CASSLEGGQTRRYGYTF. The DNA for the CDR3 is TGTGCCAGCAGCCTCGAAGGTGGGCAAACACGGCGCTATGGCTACACCTTC.

About this clonotype itself: Given a much more abundant clone one base away, this may be a read error. The V and J genes are TRBV5-1 and TRBJ2-5, with D unclear. The CDR3 is made up of 12 amino acids. Looked up from germline, CDR1 is SGHRS and CDR2 is YFSETQ. CDR3 protein: CATSLTGETQYF. CDR3 nucleotide sequence: TGCGCCACCAGCTTGACTGGAGAGACCCAGTACTTC.

This chain uses TRBV19 with TRBJ2-1; TRBD2 matches at 13 bases. V was clipped by 8 bases and J by 5 bases; unmatched bases: 6. The CDR3 totals 15 residues. Germline V gene sequence: CDR1 LNHDA, CDR2 SQIVND (reference sequence). CDR3 DNA sequence: TGTGCCAGTCTCGGGACTAGCGGGACTAACAATGAGCAGTTCTTC. It translates to CASLGTSGTNNEQFF.

This clonotype was counted only a few times. The J gene is TRBJ2-5, the V gene TRBV20-1, with a tentative D call TRBD2 (5 bases). CDR1 DFQATT and CDR2 SNEGSKA come from the germline V gene (reference sequence). The CDR3 runs 15 residues. V gave up 6 bases and J gave up 5 bases, with 22 bases separating them. The CDR3 sequence is CSAISEWAPPETQYF. The CDR3 DNA follows: TGCAGTGCCATTAGCGAGTGGGCTCCCCCGGAGACCCAGTACTTC.

There are a few counts of this clonotype. V gene TRBV6-1 combines with J gene TRBJ2-3; D possibly uses TRBD1 or TRBD2 (5 bases each). CDR3 length equals 13 residues. CDR1 is MNHNS, CDR2 SASEGT, per germline. Deletions cut 7 bases from V and 0 bases from J, with 8 bases between. The CDR3 sequence: CASTRDSTDTQYF. The CDR3 DNA reads TGTGCCAGCACTCGGGACAGCACAGATACGCAGTATTTT.

V and J are TRBV6-1 and TRBJ2-1; tentative D call: TRBD2 (6 bases). V was cut by 4 bases and J by 5 bases, with 15 bases left in between. Looked up from germline, CDR1 is MNHNS and CDR2 is SASEGT. The CDR3 contains 15 residues. The CDR3 reads CASSGRRIADNEQFF. Written as DNA, the CDR3 is TGTGCCAGCAGTGGCCGTCGGATAGCGGACAATGAGCAGTTCTTC.